This TCR beta chain was retrieved from a study of T cells expressing NK-cell markers. Following a re-call of the 5' RACE reads, TCRdb has one entry per CDR3 protein and lacks DNA. The sample has 350,000 to 450,000 distinct CDR3 sequences. Specimen: blood T cells: a sorted CD56 or NKG2C T cell subset, CD4+ or CD8+ T cells, or bulk PBMC T cells (not recorded which). This clonotype was sampled from a man between 18 and 69 years old in good health.

The CDR3: CASSIRDRPKPPEQFF. The chain employs TRBV7-3 and TRBJ2-1; TCRdb's assignment of TRBD1 cannot be checked, as there is no DNA. The germline V gene encodes CDR1 SGHTA and CDR2 FQGTGA. The CDR3 sequence is 16 residues long.